Presented here are 17 T cell receptor beta chains from one specimen sequenced in a study of T cell changes during pregnancy in multiple sclerosis. Profiled with immunoSEQ multiplex PCR; TCRdb holds only in-frame clones, not every one. The sample records 40,000 to 60,000 clones, over 80% being singletons. The sequences come from CD4+ T cells from peripheral blood mononuclear cells, collected after pregnancy. The receptors were sampled from a female donor with multiple sclerosis, enrolled in a pregnancy study.

The genes are TRBV11-3 and TRBJ2-1, with TRBD2 matching over 8 bases. The CDR3 contains 15 residues. Germline loops: CDR1 SGHNT, CDR2 YENEEA. J was trimmed by 7 bases and V by 0 bases; bases with no gene match: 5. CDR3: CASSLEVGRVNEQFF. The DNA of the CDR3 is TGTGCCAGCAGCTTAGAGGTCGGGAGGGTTAATGAGCAGTTCTTC.

J is TRBJ1-4 and V is TRBV9; the D gene is possibly TRBD1 (5 bases). Germline V gives CDR1 SGDLS, CDR2 YYNGEE. V gave up 0 bases and J gave up 7 bases, with 13 bases separating them. This CDR3 is 15 amino acids long. The CDR3, as DNA: TGTGCCAGCAGCGTAGGATCAGGGTCGGGTGAAAAACTGTTTTTT. Its protein product is CASSVGSGSGEKLFF.

In regard to this clone: Distinct nucleotide sequences in the sample also encode this CDR3. The gene calls are TRBV7-3 and TRBJ2-7, with D perhaps matching TRBD2 (7 bases). Germline V gene lookup returns CDR1 SGHTA and CDR2 FQGTGA. This CDR3 contains 13 residues. V shed 1 base and J shed 6 bases, with 10 bases lying between them. CDR3: CASSLREGGEQYF. DNA of the CDR3: TGTGCCAGCAGCTTAAGGGAGGGGGGCGAGCAGTACTTC. Using reference TRBV7-3 and TRBJ2-7 for the parts outside the CDR3, the full variable domain is GAGVSQTPSNKVTEKGKYVELRCDPISGHTALYWYRQSLGQGPEFLIYFQGTGAADDSGLPNDRFFAVRPEGSVSTLKIQRTERGDSAVYLCASSLREGGEQYFGPGTRLTVT.

This clone showed up just a few times. V gene TRBV19 combines with J gene TRBJ1-1; D might be TRBD1 (5 bases). Per the germline V gene, CDR1 is LNHDA and CDR2 is SQIVND (reference sequence). This CDR3 comprises 15 residues. The V end was cut by 5 bases, the J end by 4 bases, with 17 bases between. CDR3 protein: CASSPGQGIGTEAFF. DNA for the CDR3: TGTGCCAGTAGTCCCGGCCAGGGAATTGGCACTGAAGCTTTCTTT. Drawing the rest from reference TRBV19 and TRBJ1-1, the complete variable domain is DGGITQSPKYLFRKEGQNVTLSCEQNLNHDAMYWYRQDPGQGLRLIYYSQIVNDFQKGDIAEGYSVSREKKESFPLTVTSAQKNPTAFYLCASSPGQGIGTEAFFGQGTRLTVV.

The chain uses TRBV18 and TRBJ2-7; 9 positions match TRBD1. Germline V gene data show CDR1 as KGHSH and CDR2 as LQKENI. The CDR3 runs 15 residues. With V trimmed by 1 base and J by 2 bases, 3 bases remained unmatched. In DNA, the CDR3 is TGTGCCAGCTCACCACAAGGGACAGGGCCCTACGAGCAGTACTTC. Protein sequence: CASSPQGTGPYEQYF. Looking up the rest from reference TRBV18 and TRBJ2-7 gives the full variable domain: NAGVMQNPRHLVRRRGQEARLRCSPMKGHSHVYWYRQLPEEGLKFMVYLQKENIIDESGMPKERFSAEFPKEGPSILRIQQVVRGDSAAYFCASSPQGTGPYEQYFGPGTRLTVT.

The chain joins TRBV19 to TRBJ2-1; 8 positions agree with TRBD1. This CDR3 is built from 15 residues. Germline values: CDR1 LNHDA, CDR2 SQIVND (reference sequence). The trim removed 6 bases at V and 7 bases at J, leaving 11 bases unmatched. This chain's CDR3 is CASRRSPDRANEQFF. CDR3 sequence (DNA): TGTGCCAGTAGAAGAAGCCCGGACAGGGCGAATGAGCAGTTCTTC.

The V call is TRBV19, the J call TRBJ1-2; D perhaps matches TRBD1 (5 bases). This CDR3 region has 13 residues. Germline V gives CDR1 LNHDA, CDR2 SQIVND (reference sequence). Trimming took 3 bases from V and 6 from J, leaving 11 bases between them. CDR3 in amino acids: CASSMKGRNGYTF. CDR3 bases: TGTGCCAGTAGTATGAAGGGGCGTAATGGCTACACCTTC.

The chain links TRBV23-1 to TRBJ2-7; D possibly corresponds to TRBD1 (6 bases). TRBV23-1 is identified as an open reading frame with a role that is uncertain. The CDR3 has 15 amino acids. Trimming left V 2 bases short and J 3 bases short, with 14 bases between. The CDR3 DNA is TGCGCCAGCAGTCAAAGGGACAATACCCTCTACGAGCAGTACTTC. It codes for CASSQRDNTLYEQYF.

In DNA form, the CDR3 reads TGTGCCAGCAGCTTAGTGACTAGCGGCACCGGGGAGCTGTTTTTT. Translation gives CASSLVTSGTGELFF. The chain links TRBV11-2 to TRBJ2-2; TRBD2 matches 9 bases. Germline CDR1 is SGHAT and CDR2 is FQNNGV. This CDR3 spans 15 amino acids. V lost 1 base, J lost 4 bases, and 1 base stayed unmatched.

The chain is built from TRBV2 and TRBJ2-4; TRBD2 matches 9 bases. CDR3 size: 16 residues. Germline V gives CDR1 SNHLY, CDR2 FYNNEI. Unmatched junction bases numbered 6, after V lost 5 bases and J lost 1 base. CDR3 sequence reads: CASSIAGVVAKNIQYF. The CDR3 bases are TGTGCCAGCAGTATAGCGGGAGTTGTCGCCAAAAACATTCAGTACTTC.

The chain recombines TRBV6-1 with TRBJ2-5, with 7 bases matching TRBD2. V trimming: 0 bases; J trimming: 5 bases; junction bases outside the gene matches: 12. Per the germline V gene, CDR1 is MNHNS and CDR2 is SASEGT. CDR3 length: 17 amino acids. The CDR3 protein is CASSEAGGAGRGETQYF. Here the CDR3 DNA reads TGTGCCAGCAGTGAAGCCGGGGGAGCGGGGAGAGGGGAGACCCAGTACTTC.

The gene calls are TRBV29-1 and TRBJ2-2; D unclear. The CDR3 extends over 11 amino acids. CDR1 and CDR2 from the germline V gene are SQVTM and ANQGSEA. V lost 6 bases and J lost 7, with 9 bases in between. DNA for the CDR3: TGCAGCGTCTCTGTAGTCGGGGAGCTGTTTTTT. Encoded protein: CSVSVVGELFF.

The chain is built from TRBV2 and TRBJ1-4; 7 nucleotides align to TRBD1. The CDR3 is 13 residues long. Germline values: CDR1 SNHLY, CDR2 FYNNEI. The V segment lost 7 bases and the J segment 8 bases; nucleotides outside the gene matches: 7. CDR3 protein: CASNRDREEKLFF. CDR3 coding DNA: TGTGCCAGCAACCGGGACAGAGAAGAAAAACTGTTTTTT. Full variable domain (missing parts from reference TRBV2 and TRBJ1-4): EPEVTQTPSHQVTQMGQEVILRCVPISNHLYFYWYRQILGQKVEFLVSFYNNEISEKSEIFDDQFSVERPDGSNFTLKIRSTKLEDSAMYFCASNRDREEKLFFGSGTQLSVL.

The chain is built from TRBV4-3 and TRBJ2-7; 10 bases line up with TRBD1. Per germline, CDR1 LGHNA and CDR2 YSLEER. The ends lost 3 bases at V and 0 bases at J; junction bases unmatched: 5. The CDR3 is 16 residues long. In nucleotides, the CDR3 is TGCGCCAGCAGCCATGACAGGGGGCTTAGCTCCTACGAGCAGTACTTC. It specifies CASSHDRGLSSYEQYF.

The rearrangement uses TRBV19 and TRBJ2-7; no firm D call. Germline-derived CDR1 and CDR2 are LNHDA and SQIVND (reference sequence). This CDR3 comprises 16 residues. Trimming removed 5 bases at V and 0 bases at J, with 17 bases between. The CDR3 coding sequence is TGTGCCAGTAGTCCAACCGACACCATCCTCTCCTACGAGCAGTACTTC. Translated: CASSPTDTILSYEQYF.

This sequence joins TRBV7-2 and TRBJ2-2, with D hard to call. V lost 2 bases and J 6 bases, leaving 19 bases between the germline ends. Germline V gives CDR1 SGHTA, CDR2 FQGNSA. The CDR3 consists of 17 residues. CDR3 region: CASSLLSGMVSPGELFF. The DNA of the CDR3 is TGTGCCAGCAGCTTACTATCAGGAATGGTGTCCCCCGGGGAGCTGTTTTTT.

The gene calls are TRBV4-3 and TRBJ1-1; D is ambiguous. Germline V CDR1 and CDR2: LGHNA, YSLEER. The V gene lost 6 bases and the J gene lost 5 bases, with 16 bases spanning the gap. This CDR3 has 14 residues. CDR3 nucleotides: TGCGCCAGCAGTTCCGGGCGGGGATATACTGAAGCTTTCTTT. This translates into CASSSGRGYTEAFF.